This is a list of T cell receptor beta chains from one sample in a study of T cell responses to AZD1222 COVID-19 vaccine. Some clones are missing from TCRdb's copy, which holds only in-frame ones; the method was immunoSEQ multiplex PCR. Among 75,000 or so clones, approximately 90% were seen once, and the ten largest hold 28%. Sequenced material: peripheral blood, taken 28 days after the second AZD1222 dose. The receptors derive from an adult who received the AZD1222 COVID-19 vaccine. Both conserved end residues are part of each CDR3. Fields, in order: D gene, V gene, J gene, clone size, CDR3 protein, CDR3 DNA. The D gene is left open where the match is weak. Clone size, where shown, is once, few, many, or a class for clones that have expanded.

.,TRBV9,TRBJ2-3,.,CASSVRDPSTDTQYF,TGTGCCAGCAGCGTAAGGGACCCTAGCACAGATACGCAGTATTTT
.,TRBV28,TRBJ1-4,.,CASSLQGLGEKLFF,TGTGCCAGCAGTTTACAGGGGTTGGGTGAAAAACTGTTTTTT
.,TRBV28,TRBJ1-4,.,CASSFSGRINEKLFF,TGTGCCAGCAGTTTTTCCGGGCGCATTAATGAAAAACTGTTTTTT
TRBD2,TRBV7-2,TRBJ2-1,.,CASSPRLAGGRGEQFF,TGTGCCAGCAGCCCACGACTAGCGGGAGGGCGGGGTGAGCAGTTCTTC
.,TRBV11-2,TRBJ2-7,.,CASSLDWDGVYEQYF,TGTGCCAGCAGCTTAGATTGGGACGGAGTCTACGAGCAGTACTTC
.,TRBV6-4,TRBJ2-7,few,CASSYAAGSYEQYF,TGTGCCAGCAGTTACGCTGCGGGATCCTACGAGCAGTACTTC
TRBD1,TRBV19,TRBJ2-2,once,CASSRQGSNTGELFF,TGTGCCAGTAGTAGACAGGGTTCGAACACCGGGGAGCTGTTTTTT
TRBD2,TRBV9,TRBJ2-1,.,CASSVGFSGYNEQFF,TGTGCCAGCAGCGTAGGTTTTAGCGGGTACAATGAGCAGTTCTTC
TRBD1,TRBV10-3,TRBJ2-7,.,CAISSGTGVHEQYF,TGTGCCATCAGTTCCGGGACAGGGGTTCACGAGCAGTACTTC
.,TRBV27,TRBJ1-5,.,CASSFRVGQPQHF,TGTGCCAGCAGTTTCAGGGTGGGCCAGCCCCAGCATTTT
.,TRBV3-1/TRBV3-2,TRBJ2-2,.,CASSQDLNTGELFF,TGTGCCAGCAGCCAAGATCTGAATACCGGGGAGCTGTTTTTT
TRBD1,TRBV6-5,TRBJ1-3,.,CASSWSDRGRNTIYF,TGTGCCAGCAGTTGGTCCGACAGGGGGCGAAACACCATATATTTT
TRBD2,TRBV18,TRBJ2-1,.,CASSPNSGSDFGWFF,TGTGCCAGCTCACCAAATAGCGGGAGTGATTTTGGGTGGTTCTTC
.,TRBV25-1,TRBJ2-1,.,CASSEGSGWEQFF,TGTGCCAGCAGTGAGGGAAGTGGTTGGGAGCAGTTCTTC
TRBD1,TRBV11-3,TRBJ2-1,.,CASSARTGGGNEQFF,TGTGCCAGTAGCGCGAGGACAGGGGGTGGCAATGAGCAGTTCTTC
.,TRBV3-1/TRBV3-2,TRBJ1-1,.,CASSHKEGENTEAFF,TGTGCCAGCAGCCATAAGGAGGGAGAGAACACTGAAGCTTTCTTT
TRBD2,TRBV2,TRBJ2-1,.,CASKSGSSYNEQFF,TGTGCCAGCAAAAGCGGGAGCTCCTACAATGAGCAGTTCTTC
.,TRBV4-1,TRBJ2-7,few,CASSQDGTSYEQYF,TGCGCCAGCAGCCAAGACGGGACCTCCTACGAGCAGTACTTC
.,TRBV29-1,TRBJ1-1,.,CSVRLGNTEAFF,TGCAGCGTTCGGTTGGGGAACACTGAAGCTTTCTTT
.,TRBV27,TRBJ1-2,.,CASSLTQYYGYTF,TGTGCCAGCAGTTTGACCCAGTACTATGGCTACACCTTC
.,TRBV6-4,TRBJ1-4,.,CASPLTRKLFF,TGTGCCAGCCCCCTCACTCGAAAACTGTTTTTT
.,TRBV21-1,TRBJ2-4,.,CASSALRGGTKNIQYF,TGTGCCAGCAGCGCCCTCAGGGGGGGGACCAAAAACATTCAGTACTTC
.,TRBV28,TRBJ2-7,.,CASSLGPTYEQYF,TGTGCCAGCAGTTTGGGACCAACCTACGAGCAGTACTTC
.,TRBV6-5,TRBJ1-1,.,CASSRQMNTEAFF,TGTGCCAGCAGTCGACAGATGAACACTGAAGCTTTCTTT
TRBD2,TRBV28,TRBJ2-5,.,CASTAGLAGGGETQYF,TGTGCCAGCACGGCCGGTCTAGCGGGAGGTGGGGAGACCCAGTACTTC
TRBD1,TRBV6-1,TRBJ1-4,.,CASSDVQGANEKLFF,TGTGCCAGCAGTGATGTGCAGGGGGCTAATGAAAAACTGTTTTTT
TRBD1,TRBV2,TRBJ2-4,.,CASSTGTGEIVYIQYF,TGTGCCAGCAGTACCGGGACAGGGGAGATTGTCTACATTCAGTACTTC
.,TRBV27,TRBJ1-6,.,CASSGQVNSPLHF,TGTGCCAGCAGTGGGCAGGTTAATTCACCCCTCCACTTT
.,TRBV13,TRBJ2-1,once,CASSPRAGTPYNEQFF,TGTGCCAGCAGCCCCCGGGCAGGGACCCCCTACAATGAGCAGTTCTTC
.,TRBV3-1/TRBV3-2,TRBJ1-6,.,CASSPSNSPLHF,TGTGCCAGCAGCCCGTCCAATTCACCCCTCCACTTT
TRBD1,TRBV5-1,TRBJ1-1,.,CASSPEGQGANTEAFF,TGCGCCAGCAGCCCGGAAGGACAGGGGGCGAACACTGAAGCTTTCTTT
TRBD1,TRBV19,TRBJ2-7,.,CASSTRDSVYEQYF,TGTGCCAGTAGTACCCGGGACAGCGTCTACGAGCAGTACTTC
TRBD1,TRBV13,TRBJ1-2,few,CASRDRANYGYTF,TGTGCCAGCAGGGACAGGGCTAACTATGGCTACACCTTC
.,TRBV6-5,TRBJ2-2,.,CASSSLSRDTGELFF,TGTGCCAGCAGTTCCTTATCGCGGGACACCGGGGAGCTGTTTTTT
TRBD2,TRBV19,TRBJ2-2,.,CASSNRWLAGDGELFF,TGTGCCAGTAGTAACCGCTGGCTAGCGGGAGACGGGGAGCTGTTTTTT
TRBD2,TRBV5-1,TRBJ2-3,.,CASSRGLAGNTDTQYF,TGCGCCAGCAGCCGAGGACTAGCGGGCAACACAGATACGCAGTATTTT
.,TRBV7-9,TRBJ2-7,.,CASSFITPGEQYF,TGTGCCAGCAGCTTTATAACCCCTGGGGAGCAGTACTTC
.,TRBV19,TRBJ1-5,.,CASSSTGGVFNWPQHF,TGTGCCAGTAGCTCGACGGGGGGCGTATTCAATTGGCCCCAGCATTTT
.,TRBV4-3,TRBJ1-6,.,CASSYNRDSGSPLHF,TGCGCCAGCAGCTATAACCGGGACTCCGGCTCACCCCTCCACTTT
TRBD2,TRBV28,TRBJ2-1,once,CASSARDYHNEQFF,TGTGCCAGCAGTGCCCGGGACTACCACAATGAGCAGTTCTTC
.,TRBV5-6,TRBJ2-3,.,CASSRYGGAADTQYF,TGTGCCAGCAGCCGCTATGGGGGCGCGGCAGATACGCAGTATTTT
.,TRBV11-2,TRBJ2-1,.,CASSLGPFNEQFF,TGTGCCAGCAGCTTGGGACCATTCAATGAGCAGTTCTTC
TRBD2,TRBV4-3,TRBJ2-7,once,CASSRASGSYEQYF,TGCGCCAGCAGTAGGGCTAGCGGGAGTTACGAGCAGTACTTC
.,TRBV18,TRBJ1-1,.,CASSDGGVHTEAFF,TGTGCCAGCTCAGATGGAGGGGTGCACACTGAAGCTTTCTTT
.,TRBV5-1,TRBJ2-5,.,CASSPFLQETQYF,TGCGCCAGCAGCCCCTTCCTCCAAGAGACCCAGTACTTC
.,TRBV9,TRBJ1-1,.,CASSAVNTEAFF,TGTGCCAGCAGCGCGGTGAACACTGAAGCTTTCTTT
TRBD2,TRBV15,TRBJ2-3,.,CATRRERTSTDTQYF,TGTGCCACCAGGCGGGAGAGGACTAGCACAGATACGCAGTATTTT
.,TRBV5-1,TRBJ2-5,.,CASSLVRGWKETQYF,TGCGCCAGCAGCTTGGTGCGGGGCTGGAAAGAGACCCAGTACTTC
.,TRBV27,TRBJ2-2,.,CASSLQGRTGELFF,TGTGCCAGCAGTTTACAAGGGAGGACCGGGGAGCTGTTTTTT
TRBD2,TRBV5-6,TRBJ2-2,.,CASSGLGLAGDTGELFF,TGTGCCAGCAGCGGACTGGGACTAGCGGGAGACACCGGGGAGCTGTTTTTT
.,TRBV3-1/TRBV3-2,TRBJ2-1,.,CASSFYNEQFF,TGTGCCAGCAGCTTCTACAATGAGCAGTTCTTC
TRBD1,TRBV7-9,TRBJ1-2,.,CASSFGQGTYGYTF,TGTGCCAGCAGCTTTGGACAGGGGACCTATGGCTACACCTTC
.,TRBV28,TRBJ2-7,once,CASSSDSSRYF,TGTGCCAGCAGTTCCGACTCGAGCAGGTACTTC
.,TRBV10-3,TRBJ2-3,.,CAISELEAQVGTQYF,TGTGCCATCAGTGAGCTAGAAGCCCAAGTAGGCACGCAGTATTTT
.,TRBV7-2,TRBJ1-4,.,CASSLGFIKEKLFF,TGTGCCAGCAGCTTAGGGTTCATCAAGGAAAAACTGTTTTTT